This entry concerns a single T cell receptor (beta chain). The assay was immunoSEQ multiplex PCR, and TCRdb's table has in-frame clones only and misses some. The data contain over 45,000 clones, around 83% of them singletons. The data belong to a study of PD-L1 blockade in urothelial cancer. Study in general: Anywhere from 0 to 3 prior chemotherapy regimens had been received by patients. Specimens of blood held a median count of about 150,000 T cells. Researchers looked at the blood 3 weeks (second dose) and 6 weeks after treatment began.

Trimming stripped 0 bases from V and 8 bases from J, with 8 bases between. This CDR3 contains 14 residues. Germline V gene data show CDR1 as PRHDT and CDR2 as FYEKMQ (reference sequence). Each patient presented with locally advanced or metastatic urothelial carcinoma. This specimen consisted of PBMCs, obtained around atezolizumab (anti-PD-L1) treatment. The chain carries TRBV13 and TRBJ1-6; D is uncertain. This TCR was recovered from a man in his fifties with urothelial cancer. CDR3 bases: TGTGCCAGCAGCTTAGGGACTGTCTATTCACCCCTCCACTTT. Translation gives CASSLGTVYSPLHF.